This is a list of T cell receptor beta chains from one sample in a study of cytomegalovirus exposure and HLA in healthy donors. Measured with immunoSEQ multiplex PCR; TCRdb has only the in-frame clones, and not every one. The sample carries roughly 110,000 clones, about 70% recorded once. Sequencing was carried out using PBMCs. These receptors were taken from a woman younger than 45 in good health and CMV-seronegative. The conserved cysteine and the conserved F or W are not part of the CDR3 here.

j_call,v_call,cdr3_aa
TRBJ1-1,TRBV30,AWSVRQRNTEAF
TRBJ1-6,TRBV13,ASSSEQGGYNSPLH
TRBJ2-5,TRBV7-8,ASSNPRTSQETQY
TRBJ2-1,TRBV27,ASSSISGGPTYNEQF
TRBJ1-1,TRBV30,AWSVHDGGEAF
TRBJ2-7,TRBV27,ASSLAWGVDEQY
TRBJ1-1,TRBV18,ASSQSGRGMDTEAF
TRBJ1-2,TRBV11-1,ASSLARSGNYGYT
TRBJ2-1,TRBV6-5,ASSYSFEQF
TRBJ2-2,TRBV6-5,ASSARQGTRELF
TRBJ2-7,TRBV5-1,ASSVRGPYEQY
TRBJ1-3,TRBV30,AWSVGGAGNTIY
TRBJ2-3,TRBV13,ASSLGLAGDLDTQY
TRBJ1-3,TRBV18,ASSPEISGNTIY
TRBJ1-2,TRBV19,ASSISGLGYT
TRBJ2-3,TRBV6-1,ASTPRALTDTQY
TRBJ2-7,TRBV27,ASSFNGQGLSYEQY
TRBJ2-2,TRBV27,ASAFRGGSLNTGELF
TRBJ1-1,TRBV25-1,ASSSWTGNTEAF
TRBJ1-1,TRBV18,ASVPLRKTAGDTEAF
TRBJ1-4,TRBV30,AWGQGAREKLF
TRBJ2-1,TRBV29-1,SATTTSGRTAEQF
TRBJ2-2,TRBV6-1,ASTPPQYTGELF
TRBJ1-2,TRBV2,ASSDMGSTGRYGYT
TRBJ1-1,TRBV27,ASSTGKAAEAF
TRBJ1-2,TRBV14,ASSPETGGRTYGYT
TRBJ1-1,TRBV18,ASSPDRWNEAF
TRBJ1-1,TRBV4-1,ASSQGEGAVEAF